This T cell receptor beta chain was found in a study of T cells in Graves' hyperthyroidism and ophthalmopathy. This clonotype has ten or more counts. The CDR3 runs 14 residues. Between the trimmed V and J ends, which lost 5 bases and 3 bases, there was a span of 11 bases. Germline CDR1 and CDR2: PRHDT and FYEKMQ (reference sequence). Amplified TCR beta CDR3 regions derived from RNA transcripts. The HTBI set primed first-round TCR CDR3 RT-PCR. TCRdb passed the multiplex PCR reads through MiXCR, listing each CDR3 protein once. This table has 300,000 to 450,000 distinct CDR3 sequences, approximately 15% appearing once.

The receptor's source is a woman younger than 35 with Graves' hyperthyroidism that later progressed to Graves' ophthalmopathy. Sequencing input: blood. The chain carries TRBV13 and TRBJ2-1; possible D gene TRBD2, 6 bases. The CDR3 nucleotides read TGTGCCAGCAGCGACGGGACTCACTACAATGAGCAGTTCTTC. Protein product: CASSDGTHYNEQFF.